Below, 22 T cell receptor beta chains from the same sample are listed, as sequenced in a study of vaccination effects on CD4 cells after COVID-19. Using viral peptide pools, the ViraFEST assay grew out antigen-specific CD4+ T cells prior to sequencing. Following an approximately 11-day culture, CD4+ T cells were purified. Every participant took two doses of the BNT162b2 or mRNA-1273 vaccine. These receptors' targets are unknown. Using immunoSEQ multiplex PCR, the repertoire was profiled, and TCRdb retains in-frame clones only, with some absent. Among about 15,000 clones, 65% to 75% were seen once, and the ten largest hold roughly 24%. Sequenced here: CD4+ T cells from PBMCs cultured with HCoV-NL63 spike peptides, sampled after COVID-19 vaccination. The receptor set was obtained from a human donor who received a COVID-19 vaccine.

The V gene is TRBV4-1, the J gene TRBJ1-2; D is perhaps TRBD1 (6 bases). Germline CDR1 MGHRA, CDR2 YSYEKL. This CDR3 has 16 amino acids. Trimming pared 4 bases from V and 6 bases from J, leaving 21 bases between. This CDR3 reads CASSPGGINRDDGYTF. The CDR3 DNA is TGCGCCAGCAGCCCAGGCGGGATAAACAGGGATGATGGCTACACCTTC.

A single count supports this clone. This rearrangement joins TRBV11-3 to TRBJ2-3, with D tentatively TRBD1 or TRBD2 (5 bases each). The ends were cut back, 1 base at V and 5 bases at J, with 10 bases in the middle. CDR1 is SGHNT and CDR2 is YENEEA in the germline V gene. This CDR3 is 14 amino acids long. Here the CDR3 reads CASSLGGRGDTQYF. CDR3 nucleotides: TGTGCCAGCAGCTTAGGGGGCCGGGGAGATACGCAGTATTTT.

This CDR3 is CAISDVQGGNTIYF. CDR3 coding DNA: TGTGCCATCAGTGATGTGCAGGGCGGAAACACCATATATTTT. The chain recombines TRBV10-3 with TRBJ1-3; possible D gene TRBD1, 5 bases. The V end lost 3 bases, the J end lost 4 bases, and 10 bases lay between the germline ends. This CDR3 has 14 amino acids. From germline, CDR1 is ENHRY and CDR2 SYGVKD.

The CDR3 DNA is TGTGCCAGCAGTTACAGGGTAGCTGAAGCTTTCTTT. Residues: CASSYRVAEAFF. J is TRBJ1-1 and V is TRBV7-9; maybe TRBD1 (6 bases). Germline lookup yields CDR1 SEHNR and CDR2 FQNEAQ (reference sequence). This CDR3 is built from 12 residues. The germline V and J ends were trimmed by 6 bases and 6 bases, with 11 bases remaining between them.

The chain recombines TRBV19 with TRBJ1-1; D not resolved. V lost 5 bases to trimming and J lost 2 bases, with 6 bases between them. Per germline, CDR1 LNHDA and CDR2 SQIVND (reference sequence). The CDR3 runs 12 residues. The CDR3 DNA follows: TGTGCCAGTAGTCCCTTCAACACTGAAGCTTTCTTT. Amino acid sequence: CASSPFNTEAFF.

The chain links TRBV24-1 to TRBJ1-2; the D is unclear. The V gene lost 6 bases and the J gene lost 5 bases, with 9 bases spanning the gap. The CDR3 is 12 residues long. The germline V gene encodes CDR1 KGHDR and CDR2 SFDVKD. The CDR3 region is CATSFRRYGYTF. The CDR3 DNA follows: TGTGCCACCAGTTTCAGGAGATATGGCTACACCTTC.

The chain joins TRBV10-3 to TRBJ1-2, with D uncertain. V shed 0 bases and J shed 8 bases, with 10 bases lying between them. The length of the CDR3 is 13 residues. CDR1 ENHRY and CDR2 SYGVKD come from the germline V gene. CDR3 nucleotides: TGTGCCATCAGTGAGTCGCCTTTGGAGGGCTACACCTTC. Its protein product is CAISESPLEGYTF.

The genes are TRBV6-5 and TRBJ2-7, with D unresolved. The V gene lost 6 bases and the J gene lost 7 bases, with 10 bases spanning the gap. The CDR3 sequence is 11 residues long. CDR1 and CDR2 (germline): MNHEY, SVGAGI. DNA for the CDR3: TGTGCCAGCAGCCCAAGGTCGGAGCAGTACTTC. Protein sequence: CASSPRSEQYF.

The V gene is TRBV18, the J gene TRBJ1-4; D not resolved. V dropped 3 bases and J dropped 4 bases, with 15 bases sitting between them. The length of the CDR3 is 16 residues. The germline CDR1 and CDR2 sequences are KGHSH and LQKENI. The CDR3 reads CASSPRPLEYNEKLFF. The CDR3 nucleotides read TGTGCCAGCTCACCTAGACCCCTAGAGTATAATGAAAAACTGTTTTTT.

The V gene is TRBV30, the J gene TRBJ1-1; the D gene is possibly TRBD1 (6 bases). The CDR3 spans 13 residues. Trimming cost V 1 base and J 3 bases, with 9 bases left between them. The germline gives CDR1 GTSNPN, CDR2 SVGIG (reference sequence). The CDR3 coding sequence is TGTGCCTGGAGTGGGCAGGGGTACACTGAAGCTTTCTTT. The encoded protein is CAWSGQGYTEAFF.

Here the CDR3 reads CASSSTGSGRTDTQYF. The CDR3 DNA follows: TGCGCCAGCAGCTCTACTGGGAGCGGGAGGACAGATACGCAGTATTTT. This sequence joins TRBV5-1 and TRBJ2-3, with 9 bases aligning to TRBD2. Looked up from germline, CDR1 is SGHRS and CDR2 is YFSETQ. The junction had 8 bases not matched to a gene; V was cut back by 3 bases and J by 3 bases. CDR3 size: 16 residues.

This chain links TRBV5-1 with TRBJ1-1; possibly TRBD1 for D (6 bases). The germline V gene encodes CDR1 SGHRS and CDR2 YFSETQ. Trimming pared 3 bases from V and 3 bases from J, leaving 12 bases between. The length of the CDR3 is 14 residues. CDR3 region: CASSYSRGDTEAFF. The CDR3 DNA sequence: TGCGCCAGCAGCTATTCCAGGGGAGACACTGAAGCTTTCTTT.

The rearrangement uses TRBV3-1 (or the pseudogene TRBV3-2) and TRBJ1-1; tentative D call: TRBD1 (5 bases). Deletions cut 10 bases from V and 6 bases from J, with 21 bases between. This CDR3 comprises 14 residues. Germline loops: CDR1 LGHDT, CDR2 YNNKEL (reference sequence). As DNA, the CDR3 is TGTGCCACCGGACCTAAGCCGGGGGTGGCTGAAGCTTTCTTT. Amino acids: CATGPKPGVAEAFF.

The J gene is TRBJ2-6, the V gene TRBV11-2; the D gene is possibly TRBD2 (6 bases). With 0 bases removed from V and 4 bases from J, the gap between germline ends came to 10 bases. The CDR3 runs 16 residues. Germline V lookup: CDR1 SGHAT, CDR2 FQNNGV. As DNA, the CDR3 is TGTGCCAGCAGCTTAGATCCGGGAGCCGGGGCCAACGTCCTGACTTTC. Its protein is CASSLDPGAGANVLTF.

This clone has more than one count but fewer than ten. The J gene is TRBJ1-1, the V gene TRBV11-3; no clear D. With 1 base removed from V and 5 bases from J, the gap between germline ends came to 11 bases. The CDR3 sequence is 14 residues long. Germline CDR1 reads SGHNT; CDR2 reads YENEEA. The DNA for the CDR3 is TGTGCCAGCAGCTTAGGGGTCAGAGGAACTGAAGCTTTCTTT. Its protein is CASSLGVRGTEAFF.

This clone was recorded a few times. The rearrangement uses TRBV5-4 and TRBJ2-7, with a weak D call TRBD1 (6 bases). The CDR3 is 13 amino acids. Germline lookup yields CDR1 SGHNT and CDR2 YYREEE (reference sequence). V was clipped by 0 bases and J by 3 bases, with 7 bases between them. CDR3: CASSLEGGYEQYF. In DNA, the CDR3 is TGTGCCAGCAGCTTGGAAGGGGGCTACGAGCAGTACTTC.

The rearrangement links TRBV7-9 to TRBJ2-2; 8 bases are a match to TRBD2. CDR1 and CDR2 (germline): SEHNR, FQNEAQ (reference sequence). The CDR3 spans 15 residues. V shed 5 bases, J shed 2 bases, and the junction held 4 bases outside the gene matches. This chain's CDR3 is CASSPGTRNTGELFF. In nucleotides, the CDR3 is TGTGCCAGCAGCCCGGGGACTAGAAACACCGGGGAGCTGTTTTTT.

The chain uses TRBV28 and TRBJ1-6; possibly TRBD1 for D (6 bases). Germline V gene lookup returns CDR1 MDHEN and CDR2 SYDVKM. The V end lost 5 bases, the J end lost 7 bases, and 12 bases lay between the germline ends. The CDR3 contains 14 residues. Here the CDR3 DNA reads TGTGCCAGCAGTCTCGGGGGCCGAAATTCACCCCTCCACTTT. It codes for CASSLGGRNSPLHF.

The chain links TRBV2 to TRBJ1-1; D unclear. This CDR3 has 15 amino acids. Germline lookup yields CDR1 SNHLY and CDR2 FYNNEI. V was clipped by 2 bases and J by 0 bases, with 10 bases between them. The CDR3 here is CASSESPLVNTEAFF. CDR3 nucleotide sequence: TGTGCCAGCAGTGAAAGTCCCCTTGTGAACACTGAAGCTTTCTTT.

In this sample, this clone turned up a few times. The chain is built from TRBV28 and TRBJ1-1, with D uncertain. CDR3 length: 13 residues. CDR1 is MDHEN and CDR2 is SYDVKM in the germline V gene. V lost 5 bases and J lost 7, with 14 bases in between. CDR3 sequence reads: CASSLYRASEAFF. CDR3 DNA: TGTGCCAGCAGTCTGTACCGGGCCAGTGAAGCTTTCTTT.

This chain joins TRBV5-1 and TRBJ1-2; 11 bases are shared with TRBD1. The V gene's germline CDR1 is SGHRS and CDR2 YFSETQ. The CDR3 spans 16 residues. V gave up 4 bases and J gave up 0 bases; unmatched junction bases: 5. The CDR3 here is CASSLEGQGANYGYTF. CDR3 DNA: TGCGCCAGCAGCCTGGAGGGACAGGGGGCTAACTATGGCTACACCTTC.

The chain employs TRBV5-1 and TRBJ1-6; D ambiguous. The CDR3 is 14 residues long. Deletions cut 0 bases from V and 7 bases from J, with 8 bases between. Germline V gene sequence: CDR1 SGHRS, CDR2 YFSETQ. CDR3: CASSLGSANSPLHF. The CDR3 bases are TGCGCCAGCAGCTTGGGGTCGGCAAATTCACCCCTCCACTTT.